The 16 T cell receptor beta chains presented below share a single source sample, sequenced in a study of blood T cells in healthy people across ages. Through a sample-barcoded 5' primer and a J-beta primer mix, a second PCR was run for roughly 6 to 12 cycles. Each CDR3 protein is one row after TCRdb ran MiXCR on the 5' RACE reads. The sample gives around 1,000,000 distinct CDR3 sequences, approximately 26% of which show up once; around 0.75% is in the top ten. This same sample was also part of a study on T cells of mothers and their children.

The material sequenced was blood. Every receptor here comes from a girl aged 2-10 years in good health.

CDR3 DNA sequence: TGTGCCAGCAGCCAAGAAGAAGGGACCCCCTCCGAGCAGTACTTC. Amino acid sequence: CASSQEEGTPSEQYF. V usage is TRBV4-2 and J usage is TRBJ2-5; D possibly matches TRBD1 or TRBD2 (5 bases each). The closer fit of TRBJ2-7 to the DNA end suggests the J call may be wrong. The V gene's germline CDR1 is LGHNA and CDR2 YNFKEQ. This CDR3 is built from 15 residues.

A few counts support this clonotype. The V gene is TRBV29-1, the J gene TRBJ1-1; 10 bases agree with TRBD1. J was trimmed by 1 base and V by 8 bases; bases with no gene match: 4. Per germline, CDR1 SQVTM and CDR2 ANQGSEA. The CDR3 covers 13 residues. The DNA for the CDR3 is TGCAGCTCATGGACAGGGGGGAACACTGAAGCTTTCTTT. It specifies CSSWTGGNTEAFF. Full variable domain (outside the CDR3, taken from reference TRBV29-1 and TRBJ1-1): SAVISQKPSRDICQRGTSLTIQCQVDSQVTMMFWYRQQPGQSLTLIATANQGSEATYESGFVIDKFPISRPNLTFSTLTVSNMSPEDSSIYLCSSWTGGNTEAFFGQGTRLTVV.

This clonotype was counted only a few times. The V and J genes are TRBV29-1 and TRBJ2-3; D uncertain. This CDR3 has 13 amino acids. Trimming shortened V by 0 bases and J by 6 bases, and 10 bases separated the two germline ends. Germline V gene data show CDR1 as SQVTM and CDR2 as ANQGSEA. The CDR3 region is CSVEDIASDTQYF. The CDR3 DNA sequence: TGCAGCGTTGAAGATATCGCCAGCGATACGCAGTATTTT.

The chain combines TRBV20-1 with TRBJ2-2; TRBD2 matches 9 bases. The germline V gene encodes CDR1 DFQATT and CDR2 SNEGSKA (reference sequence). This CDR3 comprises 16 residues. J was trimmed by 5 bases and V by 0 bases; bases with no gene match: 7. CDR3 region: CSARDAAGGPTGELFF. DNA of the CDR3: TGCAGTGCTAGAGATGCGGCGGGGGGGCCGACCGGGGAGCTGTTTTTT.

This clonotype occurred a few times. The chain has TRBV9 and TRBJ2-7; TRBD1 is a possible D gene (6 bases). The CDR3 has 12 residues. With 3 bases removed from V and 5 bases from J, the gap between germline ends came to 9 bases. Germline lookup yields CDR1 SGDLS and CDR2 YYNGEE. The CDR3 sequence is CASSGYRDEQYF. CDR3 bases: TGTGCCAGCAGCGGATACAGGGACGAGCAGTACTTC.

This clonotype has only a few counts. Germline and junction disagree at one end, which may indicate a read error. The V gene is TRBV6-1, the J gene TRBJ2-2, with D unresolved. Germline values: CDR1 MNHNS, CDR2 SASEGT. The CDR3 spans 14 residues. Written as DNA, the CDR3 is TGCGCCAGCAGTGTACCGGGGAACACCGGGGAGCTGTTTTTT. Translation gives CASSVPGNTGELFF.

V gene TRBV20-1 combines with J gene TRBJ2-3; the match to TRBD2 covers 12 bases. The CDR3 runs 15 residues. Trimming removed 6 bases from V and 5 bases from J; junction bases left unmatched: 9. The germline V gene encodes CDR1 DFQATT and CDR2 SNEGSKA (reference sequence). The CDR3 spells CSAALAGGPVDTQYF. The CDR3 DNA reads TGCAGTGCCGCCCTAGCGGGAGGGCCCGTAGATACGCAGTATTTT.

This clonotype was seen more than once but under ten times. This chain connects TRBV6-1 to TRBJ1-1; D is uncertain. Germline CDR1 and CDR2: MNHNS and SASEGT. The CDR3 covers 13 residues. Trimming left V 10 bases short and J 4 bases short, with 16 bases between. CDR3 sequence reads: CATLSRWGTEAFF. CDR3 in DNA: TGTGCCACTCTATCAAGGTGGGGCACTGAAGCTTTCTTT.

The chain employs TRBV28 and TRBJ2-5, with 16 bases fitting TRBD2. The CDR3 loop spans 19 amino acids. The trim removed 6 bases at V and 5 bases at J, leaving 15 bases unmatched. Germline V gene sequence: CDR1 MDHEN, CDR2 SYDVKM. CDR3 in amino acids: CASRGRDGTSGRARETQYF. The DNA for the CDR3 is TGTGCCAGCAGGGGCAGAGACGGGACTAGCGGGAGGGCCCGGGAGACCCAGTACTTC. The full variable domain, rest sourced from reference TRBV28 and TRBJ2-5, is DVKVTQSSRYLVKRTGEKVFLECVQDMDHENMFWYRQDPGLGLRLIYFSYDVKMKEKGDIPEGYSVSREKKERFSLILESASTNQTSMYLCASRGRDGTSGRARETQYFGPGTRLLVL.

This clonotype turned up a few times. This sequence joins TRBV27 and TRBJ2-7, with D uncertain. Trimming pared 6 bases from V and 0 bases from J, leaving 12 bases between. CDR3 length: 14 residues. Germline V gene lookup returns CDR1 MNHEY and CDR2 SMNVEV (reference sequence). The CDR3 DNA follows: TGTGCCAGCAGGCCATTAGGCAACTCCTACGAGCAGTACTTC. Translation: CASRPLGNSYEQYF.

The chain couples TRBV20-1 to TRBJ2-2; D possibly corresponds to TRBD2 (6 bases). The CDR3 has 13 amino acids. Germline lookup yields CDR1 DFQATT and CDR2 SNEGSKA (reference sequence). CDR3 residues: CSAAGINTGELFF. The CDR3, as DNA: TGCAGCGCCGCGGGGATAAACACCGGGGAGCTGTTTTTT.

CDR3 sequence (DNA): TGTGCCAGCAGCTCACAGCTTTCCTACAATGAGCAGTTCTTC. It yields the protein CASSSQLSYNEQFF. The chain carries TRBV11-2 and TRBJ2-1; D not certain. The CDR3 length is 14 residues. V was cut by 4 bases and J by 1 base, with 8 bases left in between. The germline gives CDR1 SGHAT, CDR2 FQNNGV.

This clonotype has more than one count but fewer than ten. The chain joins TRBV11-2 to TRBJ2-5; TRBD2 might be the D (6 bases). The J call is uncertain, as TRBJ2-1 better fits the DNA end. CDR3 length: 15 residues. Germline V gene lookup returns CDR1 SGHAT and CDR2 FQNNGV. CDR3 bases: TGTGCCAGCATGCCGGAGGGGAGCCACCGTAATGAGCAGTTCTTC. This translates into CASMPEGSHRNEQFF.

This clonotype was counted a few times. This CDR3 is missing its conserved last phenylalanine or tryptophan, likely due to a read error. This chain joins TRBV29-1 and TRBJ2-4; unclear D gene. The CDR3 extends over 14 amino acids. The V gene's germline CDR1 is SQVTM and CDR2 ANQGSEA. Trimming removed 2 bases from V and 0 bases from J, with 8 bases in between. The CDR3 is CSVELGLAKNIQYL. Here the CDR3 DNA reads TGCAGCGTTGAACTAGGATTAGCCAAAAACATTCAGTACCTC.

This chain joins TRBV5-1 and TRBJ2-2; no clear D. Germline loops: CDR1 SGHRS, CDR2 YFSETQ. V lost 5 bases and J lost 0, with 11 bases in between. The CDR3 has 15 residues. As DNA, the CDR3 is TGCGCCAGCAGTGGAGACCTCCCGAACACCGGGGAGCTGTTTTTT. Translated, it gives CASSGDLPNTGELFF. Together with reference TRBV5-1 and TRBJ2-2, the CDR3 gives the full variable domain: KAGVTQTPRYLIKTRGQQVTLSCSPISGHRSVSWYQQTPGQGLQFLFEYFSETQRNKGNFPGRFSGRQFSNSRSEMNVSTLELGDSALYLCASSGDLPNTGELFFGEGSRLTVL.

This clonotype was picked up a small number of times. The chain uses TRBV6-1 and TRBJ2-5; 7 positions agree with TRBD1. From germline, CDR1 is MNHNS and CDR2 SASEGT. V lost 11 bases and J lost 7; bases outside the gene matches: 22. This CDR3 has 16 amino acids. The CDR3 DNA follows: TGTGCCGCCAACATTGAGGGGGCAATAATCGGAGGGACCCAGTACTTC. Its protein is CAANIEGAIIGGTQYF.